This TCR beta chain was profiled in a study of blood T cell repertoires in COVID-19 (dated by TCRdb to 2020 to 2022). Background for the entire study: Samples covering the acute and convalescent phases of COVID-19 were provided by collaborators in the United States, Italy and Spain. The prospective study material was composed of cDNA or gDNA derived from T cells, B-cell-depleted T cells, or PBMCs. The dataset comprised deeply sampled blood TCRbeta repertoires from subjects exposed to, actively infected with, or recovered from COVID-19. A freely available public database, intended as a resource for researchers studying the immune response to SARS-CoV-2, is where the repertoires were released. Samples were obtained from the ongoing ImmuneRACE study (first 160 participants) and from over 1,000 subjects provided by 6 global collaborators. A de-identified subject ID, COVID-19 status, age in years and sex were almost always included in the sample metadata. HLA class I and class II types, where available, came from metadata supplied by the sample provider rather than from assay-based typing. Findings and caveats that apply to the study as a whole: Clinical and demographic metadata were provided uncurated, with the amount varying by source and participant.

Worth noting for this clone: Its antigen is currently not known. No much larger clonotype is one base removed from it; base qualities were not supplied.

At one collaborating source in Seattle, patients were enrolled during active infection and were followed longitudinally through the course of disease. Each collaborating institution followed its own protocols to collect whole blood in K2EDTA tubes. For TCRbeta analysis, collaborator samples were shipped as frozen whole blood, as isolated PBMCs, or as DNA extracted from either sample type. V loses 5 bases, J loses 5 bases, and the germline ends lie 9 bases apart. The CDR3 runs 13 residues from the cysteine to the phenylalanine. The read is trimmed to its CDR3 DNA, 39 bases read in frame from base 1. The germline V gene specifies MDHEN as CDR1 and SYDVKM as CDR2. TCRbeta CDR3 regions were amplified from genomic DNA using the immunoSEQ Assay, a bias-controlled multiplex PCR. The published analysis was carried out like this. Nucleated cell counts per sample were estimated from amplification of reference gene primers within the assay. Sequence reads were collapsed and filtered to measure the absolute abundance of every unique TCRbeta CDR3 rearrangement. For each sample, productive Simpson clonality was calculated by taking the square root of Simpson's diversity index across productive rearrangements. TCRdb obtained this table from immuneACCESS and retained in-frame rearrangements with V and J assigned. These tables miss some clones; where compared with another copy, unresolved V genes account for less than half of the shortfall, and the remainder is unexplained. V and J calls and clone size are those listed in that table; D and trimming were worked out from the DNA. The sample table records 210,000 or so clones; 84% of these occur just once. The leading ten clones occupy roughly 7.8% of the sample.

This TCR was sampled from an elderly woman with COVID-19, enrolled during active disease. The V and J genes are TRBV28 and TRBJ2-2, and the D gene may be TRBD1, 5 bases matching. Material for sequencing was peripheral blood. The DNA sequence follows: TGTGCCAGCAGTCAAGGGGTGACCGGGGAGCTGTTTTTT. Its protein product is CASSQGVTGELFF.